Here is one TCR beta chain with its context. Its antigen is unknown. The CDR3 contains 15 residues. V lost 5 bases and J 5 bases, leaving 17 bases between the germline ends. Germline-derived CDR1 and CDR2 are MNHNY and SVGAGI (reference sequence). This entry comes from a study of cytomegalovirus exposure and HLA in healthy donors. Broader study findings: In a later analysis, DRB1 alleles had the most associated TCRs; HLA-C alleles the fewest. HLA alleles were associated with 15,000 to 20,000 TCR beta sequences in a later analysis at 0.05 false discovery rate.

60 Vbeta and 13 Jbeta primers were used in PCR. Generated by immunoSEQ multiplex PCR, the TCRdb table keeps only in-frame clones and is missing some. The table has about 140,000 clones, approximately 70% seen once. The chain couples TRBV6-6 to TRBJ2-3; D is possibly TRBD2 (7 bases). The sequenced sample consisted of PBMCs. This sequence originates from a human donor in good health. Here the CDR3 DNA reads TGTGCCAGCAGTCCCAGGAGGGGGGGGAAAGATACGCAGTATTTT. Translated: CASSPRRGGKDTQYF.